These 6 T cell receptor beta chains came from one sample sequenced in a study of identifying expanded T cells in peripheral blood. Only in-frame clones appear in the TCRdb table, and some are missing; sequencing was by immunoSEQ multiplex PCR. The sample records about 84,000 clones, approximately 84% being singletons. The specimen sequenced was blood. These receptors all come from a person between 18 and 69 years old in good health.

This chain links TRBV2 with TRBJ1-1; D might be TRBD1 (6 bases). The V and J ends lost 7 bases and 7 bases respectively, with 16 bases between them. Germline CDR1 is SNHLY and CDR2 is FYNNEI. The CDR3 totals 13 residues. The chain's CDR3 is CASTTDRNSEAFF. In DNA, the CDR3 is TGTGCCAGCACAACCGACAGGAATAGTGAAGCTTTCTTT.

This clone was recorded a few times. The chain joins TRBV14 to TRBJ2-7; D is perhaps TRBD1 (6 bases). Germline V gives CDR1 SGHDN, CDR2 FVKESK. The V end was cut by 2 bases, the J end by 2 bases, with 7 bases between. The CDR3 contains 13 residues. CDR3 region: CASSQRDTYEQYF. DNA of the CDR3: TGTGCCAGCAGCCAAAGGGACACCTACGAGCAGTACTTC.

The rearrangement uses TRBV5-4 and TRBJ2-3, with 7 bases matching TRBD1. V lost 2 bases, J lost 3 bases, and 3 bases stayed unmatched. The CDR3 length is 14 residues. Per the germline V gene, CDR1 is SGHNT and CDR2 is YYREEE (reference sequence). CDR3 sequence (DNA): TGTGCCAGCAGCTTCGTGACAGGGACAGATACGCAGTATTTT. It is translated as CASSFVTGTDTQYF.

V gene TRBV11-2 combines with J gene TRBJ1-1, with D perhaps matching TRBD1 (5 bases). The CDR3 has 16 amino acids. Looked up from germline, CDR1 is SGHAT and CDR2 is FQNNGV. V shed 5 bases and J shed 5 bases, with 21 bases lying between them. In DNA form, the CDR3 reads TGTGCCAGCAGCACGGTCGACAGACGGAGAAGGACTGAAGCTTTCTTT. This encodes CASSTVDRRRRTEAFF.

The gene calls are TRBV5-6 and TRBJ2-3, with a weak D call TRBD2 (5 bases). Between the trimmed V and J ends, which lost 2 bases and 4 bases, there was a span of 8 bases. Per the germline V gene, CDR1 is SGHDT and CDR2 is YYEEEE. CDR3 size: 13 residues. CDR3 residues: CASSLRGADTQYF. CDR3 in DNA: TGTGCCAGCAGCTTACGGGGTGCAGATACGCAGTATTTT.

This chain links TRBV6-1 with TRBJ1-6; D call uncertain. Trimming took off 2 bases at V and 9 bases at J, with 11 bases between the two ends. There are 14 residues in the CDR3. Looked up from germline, CDR1 is MNHNS and CDR2 is SASEGT. CDR3 coding DNA: TGTGCCAGCAGTGAATACCCCCAAGGTTCACCCCTCCACTTT. Its translation: CASSEYPQGSPLHF.